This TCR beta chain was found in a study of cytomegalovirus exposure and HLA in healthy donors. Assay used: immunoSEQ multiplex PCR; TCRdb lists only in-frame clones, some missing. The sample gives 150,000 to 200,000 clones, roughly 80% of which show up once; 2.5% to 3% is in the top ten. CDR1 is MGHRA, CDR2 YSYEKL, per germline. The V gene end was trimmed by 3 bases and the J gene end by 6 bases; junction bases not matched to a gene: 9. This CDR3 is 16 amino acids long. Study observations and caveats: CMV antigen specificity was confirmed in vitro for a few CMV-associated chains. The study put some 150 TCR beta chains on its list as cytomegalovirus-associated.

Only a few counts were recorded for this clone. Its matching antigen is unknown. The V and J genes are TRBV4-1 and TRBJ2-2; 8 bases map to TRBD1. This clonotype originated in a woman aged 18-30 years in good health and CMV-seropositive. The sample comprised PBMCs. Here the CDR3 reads CASSHMDREFSGELFF. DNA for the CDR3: TGCGCCAGCAGCCACATGGACAGGGAGTTCTCCGGGGAGCTGTTTTTT.